This T cell receptor beta chain came from a study of T cell responses to AZD1222 COVID-19 vaccine. CDR1 is KGHSH, CDR2 LQKENI, per germline. This CDR3 spans 16 amino acids. Trimming cost V 6 bases and J 1 base; bases outside gene matches: 4. The protocol was immunoSEQ multiplex PCR, while the TCRdb copy is restricted to in-frame clones and leaves out a portion. This table holds approximately 270,000 clones, approximately 94% found once. The genes are TRBV18 and TRBJ2-6; TRBD1 aligns across 9 bases. The TCR was taken from an adult who received the AZD1222 COVID-19 vaccine. Here the sequenced sample was peripheral blood, taken 28 days after the second AZD1222 dose. The DNA for the CDR3 is TGTGCCAGCTCCCCCGGGACAGGGTCTGGGGCCAACGTCCTGACTTTC. It specifies CASSPGTGSGANVLTF.